This T cell receptor (beta chain) is from a study of T cells after posttransplantation cyclophosphamide. Whole-study findings and limits: Tissue-infiltrating T cells from skin or gut overlapped little with blood T cells. Donor-recipient repertoire similarity was low at 1-2 months, rising over year one. Recipient CMV seropositivity and CMV reactivation strongly tracked TRB clonality.

There are 14 residues in the CDR3. V lost 4 bases and J lost 2, with 12 bases in between. Per germline, CDR1 MNHNS and CDR2 SASEGT. This clone was picked up a small number of times. Antigen unknown. Treatment was busulfan-fludarabine conditioning, a marrow graft, and cyclophosphamide on days +3 and +4. Clones were sequenced by immunoSEQ multiplex PCR, and TCRdb holds only the in-frame ones, with some missing. The data show approximately 45,000 clones, 80% to 95% seen once. The sequencing used PBMCs, collected 62 days after allogeneic stem cell transplant with posttransplant cyclophosphamide. The chain is built from TRBV6-1 and TRBJ2-7, with a tentative D call TRBD1 (5 bases). This TCR was sampled from a male patient over 55 who received an allogeneic stem cell transplant from a related donor and was CMV-positive. Some T cells may be the graft donor's. CDR3 amino acids: CASSARRVPYEQYV. The CDR3 coding sequence is TGTGCCAGCAGTGCGCGCAGGGTACCCTACGAGCAGTACGTC.